This is a list of T cell receptor beta chains from one sample in a study of T cell responses to AZD1222 COVID-19 vaccine. Clones were read by immunoSEQ multiplex PCR, and TCRdb kept only the in-frame ones, dropping some. This table holds 90,000 to 150,000 clones, roughly 90% found once. The sample in question was peripheral blood, obtained on day 0 of AZD1222 vaccination. Receptor source: an adult in good health. The CDR3 runs from the conserved cysteine through the conserved F or W. A D gene is named only where the DNA matches it firmly. Clone size is shown for a subset of rows, as once, few, many or a class of expanded clone.

cdr3_nt	cdr3_aa	d_call	v_call	clone_size	j_call
TGTGCCAGCAGCTTGGTGGGGGCGGGTGTCTATGGCTACACCTTC	CASSLVGAGVYGYTF	NA	TRBV5-6	NA	TRBJ1-2
TGTGCCAGCAGCGAGGGGGGCCACGAGCAGTACTTC	CASSEGGHEQYF	NA	TRBV3-1/TRBV3-2	few	TRBJ2-7
TGTGCCAGCAGCTTATGGGACGAAGTTAGGGAGCAGTTCTTC	CASSLWDEVREQFF	NA	TRBV7-9	NA	TRBJ2-1
TGTGCCAGCAGCCAGGGTTTCCCTGAAGCTTTCTTT	CASSQGFPEAFF	NA	TRBV12-3/TRBV12-4	once	TRBJ1-1
TGTGCCAGCGGTATTAGTGACAGACCCACTGAAGCTTTCTTT	CASGISDRPTEAFF	NA	TRBV6-5	NA	TRBJ1-1
TGTGCCAGCAGCCAAGATGGGCTAGAGGGGTACAATGAGCAGTTCTTC	CASSQDGLEGYNEQFF	NA	TRBV4-2	few	TRBJ2-1
TGCGCCAGCAGACCGCGGGAGACCGGGGAGCTGTTTTTT	CASRPRETGELFF	TRBD2	TRBV5-1	NA	TRBJ2-2
TGTGCCAGTCACGGTTCATGGCAGAACGATCAGCCCCAGCATTTT	CASHGSWQNDQPQHF	NA	TRBV21-1	NA	TRBJ1-5
TGCGCCAGCAGCCAATTGGACAGGGATGACACTGAAGCTTTCTTT	CASSQLDRDDTEAFF	TRBD1	TRBV4-3	NA	TRBJ1-1
TGTGCCAGCAGCTTAGGACAGGGTGATCAGCCCCAGCATTTT	CASSLGQGDQPQHF	TRBD1	TRBV7-9	NA	TRBJ1-5
TGTGCCAGCAGCCAAGTTTTCGATGAGCAGTTCTTC	CASSQVFDEQFF	NA	TRBV3-1/TRBV3-2	few	TRBJ2-1
TGTGCCAGCACGCCGACTAGCGGGTCAGGTGAGCAGTACTTC	CASTPTSGSGEQYF	TRBD2	TRBV6-5	NA	TRBJ2-7
TGTGCCAGCAGTTCATTTGGTGTCACTGAAGCTTTCTTT	CASSSFGVTEAFF	NA	TRBV12-3/TRBV12-4	NA	TRBJ1-1
TGTGCCAGCAGCTTACCACCTCGGGACAGGTACCACACCGGGGAGCTGTTTTTT	CASSLPPRDRYHTGELFF	TRBD1	TRBV7-9	NA	TRBJ2-2
TGTGCCAGCAGCTTAGAGTGGAGCTCCTATAATTCACCCCTCCACTTT	CASSLEWSSYNSPLHF	NA	TRBV7-2	few	TRBJ1-6
TGTGCCAGTAGTATAGCGACATCGAACGCCTACGAGCAGTACTTC	CASSIATSNAYEQYF	NA	TRBV19	NA	TRBJ2-7
TGTGCCAGCAGCAGACTCAAGGTCTCAGATACGCAGTATTTT	CASSRLKVSDTQYF	NA	TRBV14	NA	TRBJ2-3